The text below deals with one T cell receptor (beta chain). Authors' data handling: Reference gene primers were amplified, and this amplification served to estimate nucleated cell counts. Sequencing used immunoSEQ multiplex PCR; TCRdb keeps in-frame clones, though not all of them. V and J calls and clone size are those listed in that table; D and trimming were worked out from the DNA. Of about 100,000 clones in the sample, 90% to 95% were seen once. This sample was included in a study of blood T cell repertoires in COVID-19. Study in general: COVID-19 samples, acute and convalescent, were from the United States, Italy and Spain. Nucleic acid was either cDNA or gDNA, and it came from T cells, B-cell-depleted T cells, or PBMCs.

The CDR3 covers 15 residues. Germline CDR1 and CDR2: MNHNY and SVGAGI (reference sequence). V was trimmed by 0 bases and J by 7 bases, leaving 10 bases between them. This chain links TRBV6-6 with TRBJ1-6; a weak D match, TRBD1 (6 bases). Sample: peripheral blood. This sequence was found in a man aged 50-59 years with active COVID-19. CDR3 nucleotide sequence: TGTGCCAGCAGTTACTCGACAGGCAGCAATTCACCCCTCCACTTT. As protein: CASSYSTGSNSPLHF.